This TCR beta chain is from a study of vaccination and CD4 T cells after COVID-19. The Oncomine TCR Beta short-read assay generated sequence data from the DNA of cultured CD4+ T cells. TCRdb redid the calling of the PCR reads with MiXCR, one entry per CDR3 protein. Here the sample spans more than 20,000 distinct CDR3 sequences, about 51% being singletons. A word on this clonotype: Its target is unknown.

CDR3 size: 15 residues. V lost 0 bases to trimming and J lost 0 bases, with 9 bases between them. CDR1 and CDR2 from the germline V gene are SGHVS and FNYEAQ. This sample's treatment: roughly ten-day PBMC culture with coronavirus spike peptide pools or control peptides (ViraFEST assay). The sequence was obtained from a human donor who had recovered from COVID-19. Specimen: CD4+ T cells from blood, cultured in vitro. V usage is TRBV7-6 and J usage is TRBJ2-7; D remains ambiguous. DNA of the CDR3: TGTGCCAGCAGCTTAGCGGCGGATAGCTCCTACGAGCAGTACTTC. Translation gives CASSLAADSSYEQYF.